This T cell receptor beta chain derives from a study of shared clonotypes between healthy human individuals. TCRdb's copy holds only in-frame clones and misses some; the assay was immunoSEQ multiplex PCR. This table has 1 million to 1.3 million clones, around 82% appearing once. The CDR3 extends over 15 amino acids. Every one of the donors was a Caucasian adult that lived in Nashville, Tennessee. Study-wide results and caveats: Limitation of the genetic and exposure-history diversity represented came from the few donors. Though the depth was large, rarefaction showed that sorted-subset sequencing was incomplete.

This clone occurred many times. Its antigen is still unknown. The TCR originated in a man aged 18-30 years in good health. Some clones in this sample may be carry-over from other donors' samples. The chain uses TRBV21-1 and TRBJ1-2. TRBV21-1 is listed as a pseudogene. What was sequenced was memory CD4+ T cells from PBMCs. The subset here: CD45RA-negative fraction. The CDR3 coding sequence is TGTGCCAGCAGCAAAGGGTTGGGGAGAGCATATGGCTACACCTTC. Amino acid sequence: CASSKGLGRAYGYTF.